This entry describes one T cell receptor (beta chain). The sample originates from a study of blood T cell repertoires in COVID-19. Study-wide context: COVID-19 samples from acute and convalescent phases originated in the United States, Italy and Spain. PBMCs, B-cell-depleted T cells, or T cells were the source of the cDNA or gDNA that made up the material.

Per germline, CDR1 SNHLY and CDR2 FYNNEI. V trimming: 7 bases; J trimming: 5 bases; junction bases outside the gene matches: 5. This CDR3 spans 14 amino acids. Living in roughly 23 US areas, the participants were between roughly 18 and 90 years of age. Cohort 3 recovered donors had two negative PCRs, clearance, or symptom resolution. Clones were read by immunoSEQ multiplex PCR, and TCRdb kept only the in-frame ones, dropping some. The sample lists fewer than 450,000 clones, 88% occurring once. The material sequenced was PBMCs or T cells enriched from blood (not recorded which). This receptor was obtained from a young woman who had recovered from COVID-19. The rearrangement uses TRBV2 and TRBJ2-2; 9 nucleotides align to TRBD2. In DNA, the CDR3 is TGTGCCAGCATGTCTAGCGGGGCTACCGGGGAGCTGTTTTTT. Residues: CASMSSGATGELFF.